This entry describes one T cell receptor (beta chain). The data originate from a study of shared clonotypes between healthy human individuals. Method: immunoSEQ multiplex PCR; TCRdb's copy keeps in-frame clones and lacks some. The sample shows about 700,000 clones, under 95% of them seen only once. The germline gives CDR1 SGHDN, CDR2 FVKESK. The CDR3 spans 13 residues. Deletions cut 1 base from V and 4 bases from J, with 8 bases between. Naive CD8 cells lacked CD45RO and underwent positive selection for CCR7, leaving out terminally differentiated effector memory CD45RA+ cells. The material sequenced was naive CD8+ T cells sorted from blood. J is TRBJ2-7 and V is TRBV14; D remains unclear. This TCR derives from a man aged 30 to 45 in good health. The CDR3 loop is CASSQGITYEQYF. In DNA, the CDR3 is TGTGCCAGCAGCCAAGGGATTACGTACGAGCAGTACTTC. The variable domain in full, with the rest retrieved from reference TRBV14 and TRBJ2-7, is EAGVTQFPSHSVIEKGQTVTLRCDPISGHDNLYWYRRVMGKEIKFLLHFVKESKQDESGMPNNRFLAERTGGTYSTLKVQPAELEDSGVYFCASSQGITYEQYFGPGTRLTVT.